The source of this TCR beta chain is a study of identical twins. A word on this clonotype: Its antigen remains unknown.

MiXCR, applied by TCRdb to the 5' RACE reads, yields one record per CDR3 protein. The table lists about 530,000 distinct CDR3 sequences, more than 20% of them singletons. CDR1 is DFQATT and CDR2 is SNEGSKA in the germline V gene (reference sequence). The V end was cut by 3 bases, the J end by 4 bases, with 7 bases between. This CDR3 is built from 12 residues. The study, taken as a whole, reports: For cord blood, abundant beta clonotypes had fewer insertions, unlike memory repertoires, which showed none. Model-predicted out-of-frame TCR alpha sharing fell below observed values in monozygotic twins.

These data also featured in a second study, about yellow fever vaccine responses in identical twins.

This receptor was taken from a woman in her late teens or twenties in good health. The sequenced sample consisted of CD4+ T cells sorted from blood. The rearrangement links TRBV20-1 to TRBJ1-5; no firm D call. DNA of the CDR3: TGCAGTGCTAGGCCGGGGAATCAGCCCCAGCATTTT. It translates to CSARPGNQPQHF.